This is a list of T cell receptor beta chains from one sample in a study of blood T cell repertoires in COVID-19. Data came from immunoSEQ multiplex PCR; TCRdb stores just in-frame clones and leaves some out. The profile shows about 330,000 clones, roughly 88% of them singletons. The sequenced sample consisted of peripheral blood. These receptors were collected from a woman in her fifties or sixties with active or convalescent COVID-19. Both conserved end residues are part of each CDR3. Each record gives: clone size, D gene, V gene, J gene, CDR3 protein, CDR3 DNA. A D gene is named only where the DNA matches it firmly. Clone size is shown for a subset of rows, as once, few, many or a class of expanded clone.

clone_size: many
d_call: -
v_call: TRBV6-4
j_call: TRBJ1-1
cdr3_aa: CASSDGTENTEAFF
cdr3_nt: TGTGCCAGCAGTGACGGAACAGAGAACACTGAAGCTTTCTTT

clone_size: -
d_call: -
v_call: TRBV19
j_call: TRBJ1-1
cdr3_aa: CASSIQGLNTEAFF
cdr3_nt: TGTGCCAGTAGTATCCAGGGGTTGAACACTGAAGCTTTCTTT

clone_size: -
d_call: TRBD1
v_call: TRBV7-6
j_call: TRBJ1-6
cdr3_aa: CASSPGTGAPLHF
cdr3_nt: TGTGCCAGCAGCCCGGGGACAGGCGCGCCCCTCCACTTT

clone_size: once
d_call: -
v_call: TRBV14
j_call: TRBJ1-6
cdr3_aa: CASSQGVGSSSYNSPLHF
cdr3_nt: TGTGCCAGCAGCCAAGGAGTGGGCTCGAGCTCCTATAATTCACCCCTCCACTTT

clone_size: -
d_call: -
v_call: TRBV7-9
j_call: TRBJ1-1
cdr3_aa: CASSPRGNDGTEAFF
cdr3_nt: TGTGCCAGCAGTCCCAGGGGAAATGATGGGACTGAAGCTTTCTTT

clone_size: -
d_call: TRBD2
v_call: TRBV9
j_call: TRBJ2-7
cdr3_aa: CASSPRTSGGYEQYF
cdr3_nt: TGTGCCAGCAGCCCACGGACTAGCGGGGGCTACGAGCAGTACTTC

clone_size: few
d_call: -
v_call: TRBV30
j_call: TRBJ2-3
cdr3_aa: CAWNRGGQSSDTQYF
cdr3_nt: TGTGCCTGGAATAGGGGGGGCCAATCCTCAGATACGCAGTATTTT

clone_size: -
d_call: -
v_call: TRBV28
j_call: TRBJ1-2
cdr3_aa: CASSNRKGVNYGYTF
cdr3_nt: TGTGCCAGCAGTAATCGGAAAGGGGTTAACTATGGCTACACCTTC

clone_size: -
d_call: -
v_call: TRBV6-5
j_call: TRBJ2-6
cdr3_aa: CASSYYSGANVLTF
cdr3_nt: TGTGCCAGCAGTTATTACTCTGGGGCCAACGTCCTGACTTTC

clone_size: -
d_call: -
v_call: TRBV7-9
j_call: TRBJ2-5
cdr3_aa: CASSSELGETQYF
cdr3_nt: TGTGCCAGCAGCTCAGAACTCGGGGAGACCCAGTACTTC

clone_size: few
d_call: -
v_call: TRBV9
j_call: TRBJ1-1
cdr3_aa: CASSAGANTEAFF
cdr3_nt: TGTGCCAGCAGCGCGGGTGCGAACACTGAAGCTTTCTTT

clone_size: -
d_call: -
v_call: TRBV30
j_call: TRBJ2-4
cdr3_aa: CACRDSKNIQYF
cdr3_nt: TGTGCTTGCAGGGATAGCAAAAACATTCAGTACTTC

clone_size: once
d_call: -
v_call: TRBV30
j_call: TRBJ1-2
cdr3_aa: CAWNPLTAFRLVGYTF
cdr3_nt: TGTGCCTGGAACCCTCTAACCGCATTCAGGCTGGTTGGCTACACCTTC

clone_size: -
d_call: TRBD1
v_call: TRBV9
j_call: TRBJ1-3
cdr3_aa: CASSVGGQGTGNTIYF
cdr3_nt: TGTGCCAGCAGCGTAGGGGGACAGGGCACTGGAAACACCATATATTTT

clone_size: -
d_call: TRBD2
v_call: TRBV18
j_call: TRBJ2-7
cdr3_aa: CASSPLDVGGIGEQYF
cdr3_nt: TGTGCCAGCTCACCACTCGATGTGGGGGGGATAGGAGAGCAGTACTTC

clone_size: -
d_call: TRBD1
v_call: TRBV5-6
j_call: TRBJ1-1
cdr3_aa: CASSLRWTGRTEAFF
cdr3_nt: TGTGCCAGCAGCTTGCGGTGGACAGGGAGGACTGAAGCTTTCTTT

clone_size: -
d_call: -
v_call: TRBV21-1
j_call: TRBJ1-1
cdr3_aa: CASRTHSSMYTEAFF
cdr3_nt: TGTGCCAGCAGAACCCACAGTTCCATGTATACTGAAGCTTTCTTT

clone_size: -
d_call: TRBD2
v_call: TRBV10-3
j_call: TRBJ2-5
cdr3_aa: CAISESILAGSVTQETQYF
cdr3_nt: TGTGCCATCAGTGAGTCGATCCTAGCGGGCAGTGTTACCCAAGAGACCCAGTACTTC

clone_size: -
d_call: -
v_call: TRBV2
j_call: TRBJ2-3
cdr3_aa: CASSFLGRTDTQYF
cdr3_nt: TGTGCCAGCAGCTTCCTAGGGAGGACAGATACGCAGTATTTT

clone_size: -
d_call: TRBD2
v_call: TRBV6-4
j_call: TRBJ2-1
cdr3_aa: CASSDSAAGAYNEQFF
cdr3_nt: TGTGCCAGCAGTGACTCAGCAGCGGGGGCCTACAATGAGCAGTTCTTC

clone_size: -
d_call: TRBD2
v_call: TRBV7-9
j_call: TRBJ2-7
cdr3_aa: CASSLQGGGSSYEQYF
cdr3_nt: TGTGCCAGCAGCTTACAGGGCGGGGGGTCCTCCTACGAGCAGTACTTC

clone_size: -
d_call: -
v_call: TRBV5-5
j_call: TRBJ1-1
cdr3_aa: CASSSQIGSSLTEAFF
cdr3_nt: TGTGCCAGCAGCTCGCAAATAGGGAGTAGCCTCACTGAAGCTTTCTTT

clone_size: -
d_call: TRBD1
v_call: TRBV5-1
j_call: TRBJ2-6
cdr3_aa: CASSLVQGSVRANVLTF
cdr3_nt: TGCGCCAGCAGCTTAGTACAGGGGTCTGTGAGGGCCAACGTCCTGACTTTC

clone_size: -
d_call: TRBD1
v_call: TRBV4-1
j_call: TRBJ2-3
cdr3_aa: CASSPGQGSTDTQYF
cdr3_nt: TGCGCCAGCAGCCCGGGACAGGGCTCCACAGATACGCAGTATTTT

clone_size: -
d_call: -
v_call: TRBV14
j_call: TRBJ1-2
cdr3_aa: CASSQGLGDYGYTF
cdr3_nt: TGTGCCAGCAGCCAAGGGCTTGGTGACTATGGCTACACCTTC

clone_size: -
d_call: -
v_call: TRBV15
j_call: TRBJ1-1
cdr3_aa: CATSRVPGQEAFF
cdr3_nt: TGTGCCACCAGCAGAGTACCGGGACAAGAGGCTTTCTTT

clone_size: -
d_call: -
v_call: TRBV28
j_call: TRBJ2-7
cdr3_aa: CASSSMGLLYEQYF
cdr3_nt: TGTGCCAGCAGTTCGATGGGACTTTTATACGAGCAGTACTTC

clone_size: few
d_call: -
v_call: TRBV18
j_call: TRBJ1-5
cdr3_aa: CASSPLQGSNQPQHF
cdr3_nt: TGTGCCAGCTCACCTCTTCAGGGGAGCAATCAGCCCCAGCATTTT

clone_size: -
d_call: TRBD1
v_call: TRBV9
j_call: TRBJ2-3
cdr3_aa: CASSESVTGRRTDTQYF
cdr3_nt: TGTGCCAGCAGCGAGAGCGTGACAGGGCGCCGCACAGATACGCAGTATTTT

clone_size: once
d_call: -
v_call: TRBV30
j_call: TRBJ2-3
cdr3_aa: CAWSPQNTDTQYF
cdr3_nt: TGTGCCTGGAGTCCACAGAACACAGATACGCAGTATTTT

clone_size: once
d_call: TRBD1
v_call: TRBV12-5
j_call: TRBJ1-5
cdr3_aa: CASGLGQGGNQPQHF
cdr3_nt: TGTGCTAGTGGTTTGGGACAGGGTGGCAATCAGCCCCAGCATTTT

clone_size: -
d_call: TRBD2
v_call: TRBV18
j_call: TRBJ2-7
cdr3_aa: CAREGLGEQYF
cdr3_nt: TGTGCCCGGGAGGGCCTTGGGGAGCAGTACTTC

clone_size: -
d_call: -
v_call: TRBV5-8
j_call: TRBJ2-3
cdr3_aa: CASRTGGSTDTQYF
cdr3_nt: TGTGCCAGCAGAACCGGGGGTAGCACAGATACGCAGTATTTT

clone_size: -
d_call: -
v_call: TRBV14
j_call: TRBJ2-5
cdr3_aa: CASSQATPGSRAQYF
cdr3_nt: TGTGCCAGCAGCCAAGCTACCCCGGGGTCACGGGCCCAGTACTTC

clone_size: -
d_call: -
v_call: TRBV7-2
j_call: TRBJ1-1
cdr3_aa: CASSFAQGGNTEAFF
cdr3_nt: TGTGCCAGCAGCTTCGCCCAAGGGGGAAACACTGAAGCTTTCTTT